The next 5 T cell receptor beta chains were all read from a single sample in a study of blood T cell repertoires in COVID-19. Clones were read by immunoSEQ multiplex PCR, and TCRdb kept only the in-frame ones, dropping some. The data hold over 95,000 clones, with around 90% observed a single time. Sequenced sample: peripheral blood. These receptors all stem from a woman aged 45-65 years with acute or convalescent COVID-19.

The gene calls are TRBV5-1 and TRBJ2-2; TRBD2 is a possible D gene (6 bases). The CDR3 covers 15 residues. V lost 4 bases to trimming and J lost 3 bases, with 13 bases between them. Germline V gene data show CDR1 as SGHRS and CDR2 as YFSETQ. Written as DNA, the CDR3 is TGCGCCAGCAGCAAGATAGCGGAGTACACCGGGGAGCTGTTTTTT. Encoded protein: CASSKIAEYTGELFF.

The chain recombines TRBV3-1 (or the pseudogene TRBV3-2) with TRBJ2-7; TRBD2 agrees at 9 bases. J lost 0 bases, V lost 2 bases, and 14 bases had no gene match. The CDR3 totals 19 residues. CDR1 is LGHDT and CDR2 is YNNKEL in the germline V gene (reference sequence). CDR3: CASSQSEASGTRSSYEQYF. In DNA, the CDR3 is TGTGCCAGCAGCCAATCGGAGGCTAGCGGGACTAGGAGCTCCTACGAGCAGTACTTC.

The chain employs TRBV2 and TRBJ1-2, with unresolved D. Looked up from germline, CDR1 is SNHLY and CDR2 is FYNNEI. V lost 7 bases to trimming and J lost 1 base, with 10 bases between them. This CDR3 has 13 amino acids. CDR3 coding DNA: TGTGCCAGCAAAAGCCAGGTTAACTATGGCTACACCTTC. Its translation: CASKSQVNYGYTF. Together with reference TRBV2 and TRBJ1-2, the CDR3 gives the full variable domain: EPEVTQTPSHQVTQMGQEVILRCVPISNHLYFYWYRQILGQKVEFLVSFYNNEISEKSEIFDDQFSVERPDGSNFTLKIRSTKLEDSAMYFCASKSQVNYGYTFGSGTRLTVV.

The J gene is TRBJ1-5, the V gene TRBV6-2 or TRBV6-3; D may be TRBD1 (5 bases). The germline V gene has CDR1 MNHEY and CDR2 SVGEGT. V was shortened by 5 bases and J by 1 base, with 12 bases between the two germline ends. The CDR3 is made up of 15 amino acids. CDR3 region: CASSRVGGSNQPQHF. For the CDR3, the DNA is TGTGCCAGCAGTCGGGTGGGGGGGAGCAATCAGCCCCAGCATTTT.

J is TRBJ2-3 and V is TRBV24-1, with 9 bases aligning to TRBD1. The CDR3 spans 15 residues. The germline CDR1 and CDR2 sequences are KGHDR and SFDVKD. Trimming cost V 6 bases and J 2 bases; bases outside gene matches: 5. The CDR3 DNA reads TGTGCCACCAGTCTGGACAGGGGAAACACAGATACGCAGTATTTT. As protein: CATSLDRGNTDTQYF.